This TCR beta chain was identified in a study of cytomegalovirus exposure and HLA in healthy donors. Comment on this clone: Its matching antigen is unknown.

The study's findings and limits: With later analysis, a missense DCLRE1C variant became linked to TCR beta V- and J-gene trimming. Based on reports, TCR beta sequences accurately predicted HLA-A and HLA-B alleles for most subjects. Productive rates of about 87% or about 30% were seen for most TCR beta V segments in an earlier analysis. Per a later analysis, roughly 17,000 TCR beta sequences showed association with HLA alleles at 0.05 false discovery rate.

The PCR had 60 Vbeta and 13 Jbeta primers. Sequencing was performed with immunoSEQ multiplex PCR; in TCRdb, only in-frame clones are kept and a portion is missing. The sample has roughly 200,000 clones; approximately 86% are singletons. The V end was cut by 0 bases, the J end by 1 base, with 10 bases between. The CDR3 covers 16 residues. From germline, CDR1 is SGHAT and CDR2 FQNNGV. The rearrangement links TRBV11-2 to TRBJ2-1; tentatively, D is TRBD2 (5 bases). The sequenced material came from PBMCs. The receptor was derived from a woman aged 30 to 39 in good health and CMV-seronegative. The chain's CDR3 is CASSLERAASYNEQFF. The CDR3 DNA reads TGTGCCAGCAGCTTAGAGCGGGCCGCTTCCTACAATGAGCAGTTCTTC.